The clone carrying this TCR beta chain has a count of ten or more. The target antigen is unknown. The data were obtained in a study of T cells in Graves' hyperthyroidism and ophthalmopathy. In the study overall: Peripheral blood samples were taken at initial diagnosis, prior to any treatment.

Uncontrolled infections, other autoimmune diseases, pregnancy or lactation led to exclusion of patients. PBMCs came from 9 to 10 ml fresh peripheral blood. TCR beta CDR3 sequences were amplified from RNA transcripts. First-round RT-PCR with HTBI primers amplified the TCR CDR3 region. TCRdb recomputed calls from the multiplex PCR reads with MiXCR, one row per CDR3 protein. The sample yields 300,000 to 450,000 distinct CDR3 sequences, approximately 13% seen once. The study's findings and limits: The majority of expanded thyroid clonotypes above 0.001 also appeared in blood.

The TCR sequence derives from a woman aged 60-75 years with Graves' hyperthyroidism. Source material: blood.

This CDR3 reads CASSKPGLAGAYEQYF. The CDR3 DNA sequence: TGTGCCAGCAGCAAACCAGGACTAGCGGGAGCCTACGAGCAGTACTTC. The rearrangement joins TRBV7-9 to TRBJ2-7, with TRBD2 identical over 13 bases. The trim removed 5 bases at V and 2 bases at J, leaving 6 bases unmatched. Germline CDR1 reads SEHNR; CDR2 reads FQNEAQ (reference sequence). The CDR3 is 16 amino acids.